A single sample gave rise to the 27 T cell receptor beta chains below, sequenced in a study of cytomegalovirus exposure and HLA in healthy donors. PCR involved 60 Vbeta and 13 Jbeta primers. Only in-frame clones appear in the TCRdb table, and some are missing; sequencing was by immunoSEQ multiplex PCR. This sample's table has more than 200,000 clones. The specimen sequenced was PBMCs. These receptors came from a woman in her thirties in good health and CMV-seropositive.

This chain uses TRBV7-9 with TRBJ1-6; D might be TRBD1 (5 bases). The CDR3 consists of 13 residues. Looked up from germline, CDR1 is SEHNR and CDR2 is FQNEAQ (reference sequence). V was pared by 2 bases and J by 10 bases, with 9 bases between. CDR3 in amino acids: CASSLRGGSPLHF. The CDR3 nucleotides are TGTGCCAGCAGCTTAAGGGGCGGATCACCCCTCCACTTT.

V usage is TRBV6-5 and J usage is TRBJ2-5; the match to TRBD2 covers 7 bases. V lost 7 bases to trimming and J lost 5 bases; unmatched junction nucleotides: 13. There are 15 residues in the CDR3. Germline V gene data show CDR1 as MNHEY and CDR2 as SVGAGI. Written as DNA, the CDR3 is TGTGCCAGCACCTCCTGGGGCGGGAGCGGGGAGACCCAGTACTTC. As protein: CASTSWGGSGETQYF.

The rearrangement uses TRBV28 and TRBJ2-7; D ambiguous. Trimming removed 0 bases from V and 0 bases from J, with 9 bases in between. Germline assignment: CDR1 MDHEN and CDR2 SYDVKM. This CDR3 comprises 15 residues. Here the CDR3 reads CASSLWTQGSYEQYF. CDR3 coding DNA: TGTGCCAGCAGTTTATGGACTCAAGGCTCCTACGAGCAGTACTTC.

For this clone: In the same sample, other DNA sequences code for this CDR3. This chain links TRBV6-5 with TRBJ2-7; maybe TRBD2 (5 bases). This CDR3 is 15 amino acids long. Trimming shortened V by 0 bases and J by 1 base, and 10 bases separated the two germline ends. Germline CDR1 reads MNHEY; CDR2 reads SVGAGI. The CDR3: CASSYSTSGSYEQYF. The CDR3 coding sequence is TGTGCCAGCAGTTACTCGACCAGCGGATCCTACGAGCAGTACTTC.

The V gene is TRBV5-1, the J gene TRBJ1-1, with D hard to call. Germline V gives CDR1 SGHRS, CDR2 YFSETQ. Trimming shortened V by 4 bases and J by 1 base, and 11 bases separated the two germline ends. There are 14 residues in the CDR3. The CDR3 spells CASSQNLANTEAFF. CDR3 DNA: TGCGCCAGCAGCCAAAACCTGGCGAACACTGAAGCTTTCTTT.

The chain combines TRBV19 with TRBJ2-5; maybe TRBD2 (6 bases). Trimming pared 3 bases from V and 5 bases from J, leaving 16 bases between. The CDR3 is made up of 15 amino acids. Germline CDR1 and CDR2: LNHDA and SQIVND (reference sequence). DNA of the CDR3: TGTGCCAGTAGTATGGGGCGGGGATTCAGGGAGACCCAGTACTTC. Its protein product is CASSMGRGFRETQYF.

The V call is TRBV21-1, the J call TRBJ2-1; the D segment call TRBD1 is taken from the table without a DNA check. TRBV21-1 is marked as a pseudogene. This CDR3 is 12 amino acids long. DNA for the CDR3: TGTGCCAGCAAGACAGGGACCCATGAGCAGTTCTTC. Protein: CASKTGTHEQFF.

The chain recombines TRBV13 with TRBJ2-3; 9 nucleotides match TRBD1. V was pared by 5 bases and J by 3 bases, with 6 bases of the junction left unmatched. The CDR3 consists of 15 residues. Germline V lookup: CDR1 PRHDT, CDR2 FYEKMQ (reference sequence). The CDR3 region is CASSRPGQGTDTQYF. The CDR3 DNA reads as TGTGCCAGCAGCCGACCGGGACAGGGAACAGATACGCAGTATTTT.

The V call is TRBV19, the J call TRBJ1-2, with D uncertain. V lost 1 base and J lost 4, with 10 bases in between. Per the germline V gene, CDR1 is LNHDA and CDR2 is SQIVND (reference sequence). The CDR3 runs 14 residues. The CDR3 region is CASSIARETYGYTF. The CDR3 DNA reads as TGTGCCAGTAGTATAGCGCGGGAAACCTATGGCTACACCTTC.

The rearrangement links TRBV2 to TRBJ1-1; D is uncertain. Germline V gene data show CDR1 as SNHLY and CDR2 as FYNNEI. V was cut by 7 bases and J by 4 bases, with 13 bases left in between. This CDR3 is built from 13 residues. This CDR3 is CASIPGSATEAFF. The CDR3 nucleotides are TGTGCCAGCATTCCGGGATCTGCCACTGAAGCTTTCTTT.

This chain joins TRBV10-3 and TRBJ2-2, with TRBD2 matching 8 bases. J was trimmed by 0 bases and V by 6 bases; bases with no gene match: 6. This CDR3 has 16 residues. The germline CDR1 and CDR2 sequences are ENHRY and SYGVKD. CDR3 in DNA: TGTGCCATCAGCGTTAGTAGCGGGGCGAACACCGGGGAGCTGTTTTTT. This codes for CAISVSSGANTGELFF.

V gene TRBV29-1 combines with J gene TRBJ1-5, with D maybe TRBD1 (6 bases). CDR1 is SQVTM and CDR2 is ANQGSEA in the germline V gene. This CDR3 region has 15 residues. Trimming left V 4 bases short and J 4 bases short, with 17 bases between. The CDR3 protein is CSVALSTTGNQPQHF. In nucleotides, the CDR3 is TGCAGCGTTGCTTTATCCACGACAGGTAATCAGCCCCAGCATTTT.

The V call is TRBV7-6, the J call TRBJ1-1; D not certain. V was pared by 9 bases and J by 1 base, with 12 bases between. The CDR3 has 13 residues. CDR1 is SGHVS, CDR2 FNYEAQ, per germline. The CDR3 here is CASLEVPNTEAFF. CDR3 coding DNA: TGTGCCAGTCTAGAGGTACCGAACACTGAAGCTTTCTTT. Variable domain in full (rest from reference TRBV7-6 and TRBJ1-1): GAGVSQSPRYKVTKRGQDVALRCDPISGHVSLYWYRQALGQGPEFLTYFNYEAQQDKSGLPNDRFSAERPEGSISTLTIQRTEQRDSAMYRCASLEVPNTEAFFGQGTRLTVV.

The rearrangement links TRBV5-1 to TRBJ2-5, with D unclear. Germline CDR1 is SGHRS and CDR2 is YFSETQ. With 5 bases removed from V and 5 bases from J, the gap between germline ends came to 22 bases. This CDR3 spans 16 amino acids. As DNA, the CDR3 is TGCGCCAGCAGTTCGTCAGCAGAGGCCTTCGAGGAGACCCAGTACTTC. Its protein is CASSSSAEAFEETQYF.

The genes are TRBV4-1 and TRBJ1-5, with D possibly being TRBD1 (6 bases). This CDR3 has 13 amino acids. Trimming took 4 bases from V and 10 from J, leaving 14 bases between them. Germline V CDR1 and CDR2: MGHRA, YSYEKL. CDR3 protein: CASSPKQGDPQHF. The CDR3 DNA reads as TGCGCCAGCAGCCCAAAACAGGGCGATCCCCAGCATTTT.

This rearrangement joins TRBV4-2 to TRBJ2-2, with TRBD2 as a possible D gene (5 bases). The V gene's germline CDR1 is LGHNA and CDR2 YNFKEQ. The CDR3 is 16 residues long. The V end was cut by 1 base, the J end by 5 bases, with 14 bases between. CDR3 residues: CASSQVGLAPTGELFF. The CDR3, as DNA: TGTGCCAGCAGCCAAGTTGGCCTAGCCCCAACCGGGGAGCTGTTTTTT.

This chain's CDR3 is CASSPGLAHEQYF. The CDR3 nucleotides are TGTGCCAGCAGCCCGGGACTAGCCCACGAGCAGTACTTC. V gene TRBV6-5 combines with J gene TRBJ2-7; the match to TRBD2 covers 9 bases. The CDR3 totals 13 residues. CDR1 MNHEY and CDR2 SVGAGI come from the germline V gene. Trimming took 6 bases from V and 5 from J; bases not matched to a gene: 5.

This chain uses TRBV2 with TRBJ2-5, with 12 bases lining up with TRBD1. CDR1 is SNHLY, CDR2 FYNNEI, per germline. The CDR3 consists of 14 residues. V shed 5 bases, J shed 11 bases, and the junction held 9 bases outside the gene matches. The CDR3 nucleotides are TGTGCCAGCAGTACGGGACAGGGGGCGCGGGAGCAGTACTTC. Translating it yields CASSTGQGAREQYF.

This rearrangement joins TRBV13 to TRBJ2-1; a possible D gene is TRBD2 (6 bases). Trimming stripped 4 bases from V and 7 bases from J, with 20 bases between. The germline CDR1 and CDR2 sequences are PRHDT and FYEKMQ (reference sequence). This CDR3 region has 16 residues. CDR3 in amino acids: CASSSRLEVVGNEQFF. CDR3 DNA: TGTGCCAGCAGCTCGCGACTAGAGGTAGTGGGGAATGAGCAGTTCTTC. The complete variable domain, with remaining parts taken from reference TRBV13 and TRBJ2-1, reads AAGVIQSPRHLIKEKRETATLKCYPIPRHDTVYWYQQGPGQDPQFLISFYEKMQSDKGSIPDRFSAQQFSDYHSELNMSSLELGDSALYFCASSSRLEVVGNEQFFGPGTRLTVL.

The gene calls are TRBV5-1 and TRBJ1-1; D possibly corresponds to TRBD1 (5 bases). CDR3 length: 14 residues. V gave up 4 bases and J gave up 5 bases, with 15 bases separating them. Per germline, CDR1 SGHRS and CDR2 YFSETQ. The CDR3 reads CASSLQQVGTEAFF. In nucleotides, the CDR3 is TGCGCCAGCAGCCTGCAACAGGTGGGGACTGAAGCTTTCTTT.

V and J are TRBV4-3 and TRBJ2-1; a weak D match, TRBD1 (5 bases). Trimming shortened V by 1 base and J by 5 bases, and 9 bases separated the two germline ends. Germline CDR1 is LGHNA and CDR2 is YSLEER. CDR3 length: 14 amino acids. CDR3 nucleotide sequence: TGCGCCAGCAGCCAAGGGGGCACGCACAATGAGCAGTTCTTC. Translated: CASSQGGTHNEQFF.

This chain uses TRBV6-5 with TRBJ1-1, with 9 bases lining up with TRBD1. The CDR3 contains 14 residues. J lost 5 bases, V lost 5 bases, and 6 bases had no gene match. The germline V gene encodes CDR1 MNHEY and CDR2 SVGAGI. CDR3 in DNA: TGTGCCAGCAGTATAACAGGGGGCGAGACTGAAGCTTTCTTT. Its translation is CASSITGGETEAFF.

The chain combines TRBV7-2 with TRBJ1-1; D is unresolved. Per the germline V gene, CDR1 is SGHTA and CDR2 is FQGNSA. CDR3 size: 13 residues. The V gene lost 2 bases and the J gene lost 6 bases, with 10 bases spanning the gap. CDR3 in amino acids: CASSLRGPAEAFF. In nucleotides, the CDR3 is TGTGCCAGCAGCTTAAGAGGTCCCGCTGAAGCTTTCTTT.

This CDR3 reads CASSPAVWQEAFF. The CDR3, as DNA: TGTGCCAGCTCACCAGCAGTTTGGCAAGAAGCTTTCTTT. The rearrangement joins TRBV18 to TRBJ1-1, with D uncertain. The CDR3 is made up of 13 amino acids. Trimming removed 2 bases at V and 8 bases at J, with 12 bases between. Germline values: CDR1 KGHSH, CDR2 LQKENI. The full variable domain, its missing parts supplied by reference TRBV18 and TRBJ1-1, is NAGVMQNPRHLVRRRGQEARLRCSPMKGHSHVYWYRQLPEEGLKFMVYLQKENIIDESGMPKERFSAEFPKEGPSILRIQQVVRGDSAAYFCASSPAVWQEAFFGQGTRLTVV.

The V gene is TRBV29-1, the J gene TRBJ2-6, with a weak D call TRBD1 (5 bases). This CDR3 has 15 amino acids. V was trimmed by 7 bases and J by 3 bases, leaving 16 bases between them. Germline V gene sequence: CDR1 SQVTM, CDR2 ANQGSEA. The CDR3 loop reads CSAQGGADGANVLTF. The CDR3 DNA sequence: TGCAGCGCTCAGGGCGGTGCGGATGGGGCCAACGTCCTGACTTTC.

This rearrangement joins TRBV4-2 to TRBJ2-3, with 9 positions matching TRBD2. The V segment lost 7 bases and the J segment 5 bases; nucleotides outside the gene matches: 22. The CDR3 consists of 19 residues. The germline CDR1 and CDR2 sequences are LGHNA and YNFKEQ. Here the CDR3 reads CASNHGGGGGAVGGDTQYF. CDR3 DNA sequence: TGTGCCAGCAATCATGGTGGCGGCGGGGGGGCGGTGGGCGGAGATACGCAGTATTTT.

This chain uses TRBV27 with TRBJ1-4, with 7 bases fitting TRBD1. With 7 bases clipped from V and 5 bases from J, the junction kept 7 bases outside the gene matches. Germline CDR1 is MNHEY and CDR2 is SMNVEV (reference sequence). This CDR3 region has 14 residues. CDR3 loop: CASKFTGDNEKLFF. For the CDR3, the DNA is TGTGCCAGCAAATTCACAGGGGACAATGAAAAACTGTTTTTT. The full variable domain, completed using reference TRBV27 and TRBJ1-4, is EAQVTQNPRYLITVTGKKLTVTCSQNMNHEYMSWYRQDPGLGLRQIYYSMNVEVTDKGDVPEGYKVSRKEKRNFPLILESPSPNQTSLYFCASKFTGDNEKLFFGSGTQLSVL.